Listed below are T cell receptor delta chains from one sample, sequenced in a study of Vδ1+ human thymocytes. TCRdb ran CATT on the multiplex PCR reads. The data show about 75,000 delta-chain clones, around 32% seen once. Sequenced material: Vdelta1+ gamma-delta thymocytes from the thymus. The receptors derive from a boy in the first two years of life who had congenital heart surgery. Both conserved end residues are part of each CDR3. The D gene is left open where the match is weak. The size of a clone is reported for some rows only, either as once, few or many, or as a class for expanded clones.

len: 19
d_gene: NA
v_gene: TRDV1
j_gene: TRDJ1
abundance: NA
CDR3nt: TGTGCTCTTGGGGAAGCTTCCCTGCGCTGGACTGTGTACACCGATAAACTCATCTTT
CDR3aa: CALGEASLRWTVYTDKLIF

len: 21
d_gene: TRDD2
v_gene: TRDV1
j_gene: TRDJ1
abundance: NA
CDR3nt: TGTGCTCTTGGGGAACTGACCTTCCTACTCCTGGGGGCTCCGTACACCGATAAACTCATCTTT
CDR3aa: CALGELTFLLLGAPYTDKLIF

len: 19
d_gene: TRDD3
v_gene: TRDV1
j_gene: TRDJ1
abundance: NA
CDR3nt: TGTGCTCTTGGGGAACGGGCCTTGCTACTGGGGTACACGTGCCCTAGACTCATCTTT
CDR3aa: CALGERALLLGYTCPRLIF

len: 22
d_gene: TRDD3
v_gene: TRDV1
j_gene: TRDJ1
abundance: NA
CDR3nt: TGTGCTCTTGGGGAAACGCCACTTGGGGATACTATGCCCCTTACGTACACCGATAAACTCATCTTT
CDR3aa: CALGETPLGDTMPLTYTDKLIF

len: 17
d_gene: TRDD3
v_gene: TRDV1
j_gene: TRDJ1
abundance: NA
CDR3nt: TGTGCTCTTGGGGAGCAAACGTACTGGGGGTCCCCCGATAAACTCATCTTT
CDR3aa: CALGEQTYWGSPDKLIF

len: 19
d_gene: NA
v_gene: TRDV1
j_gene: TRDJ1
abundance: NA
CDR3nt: TGTGCTCTTGGGGAATTACCCCCAGCCTGGGGTCCCTACACCGATAAACTCATCTTT
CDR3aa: CALGELPPAWGPYTDKLIF

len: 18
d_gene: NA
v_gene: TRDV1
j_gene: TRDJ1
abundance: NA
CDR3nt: TGTGCTCTTGGGGGACCGACATTCCCCGAGGGGGGACGCTCGGAACTCATCTTT
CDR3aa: CALGGPTFPEGGRSELIF

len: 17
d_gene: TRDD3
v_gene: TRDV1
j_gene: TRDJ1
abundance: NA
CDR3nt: TGTGCTCTCCTAGGGGTGCCGGGTTACTGGGGGAACGATAAACTCATCTTT
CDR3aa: CALLGVPGYWGNDKLIF

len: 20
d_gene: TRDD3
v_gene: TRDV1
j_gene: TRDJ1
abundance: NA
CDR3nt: TGTGCTCTTGGGGACTCTATCCTACGCACTGGGGGAATGTACACCGATAAACTCATCTTT
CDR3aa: CALGDSILRTGGMYTDKLIF

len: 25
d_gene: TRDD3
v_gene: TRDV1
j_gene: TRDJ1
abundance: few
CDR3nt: TGTGCTCTTGGGGAACTATCATGTTACCCCCACCAGGACTCTGGGGGACCTCCGTACACCGATAAACTCATCTTT
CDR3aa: CALGELSCYPHQDSGGPPYTDKLIF

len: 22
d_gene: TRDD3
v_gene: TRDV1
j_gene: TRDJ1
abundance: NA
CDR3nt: TGTGCTCTTGGGGAACGGGGCCGTTCCCCGTTCGTACTGGGGGATTACACCGATAAACTCATCTTT
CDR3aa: CALGERGRSPFVLGDYTDKLIF

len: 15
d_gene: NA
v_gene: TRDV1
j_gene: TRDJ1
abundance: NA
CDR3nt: TGTGCTCTTGGGGAACCTCTCCCACAGCTACCTAAACTCATCTTT
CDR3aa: CALGEPLPQLPKLIF

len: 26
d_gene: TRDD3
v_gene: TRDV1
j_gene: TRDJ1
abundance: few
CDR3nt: TGTGCTCTTGGGGAACGGGGGGCTTTCCCTCGCCGACTGGGGGATACGCGTGCCCCCTACACCGATAAACTCATCTTT
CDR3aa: CALGERGAFPRRLGDTRAPYTDKLIF

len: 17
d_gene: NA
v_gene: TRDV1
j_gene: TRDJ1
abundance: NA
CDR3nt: TGTGCTCTTGGGGAACCCTACTCCGGCACTGGCACCGATAAACTCATCTTT
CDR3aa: CALGEPYSGTGTDKLIF

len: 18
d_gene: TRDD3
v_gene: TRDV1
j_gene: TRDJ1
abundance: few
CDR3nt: TGTGCTCTTGGGGAACTTTTCCACGGTGGATACGTTGTCGATAAACTCATCTTC
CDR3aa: CALGELFHGGYVVDKLIF

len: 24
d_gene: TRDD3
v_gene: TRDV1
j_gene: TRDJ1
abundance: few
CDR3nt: TGTGCTCTTGGGGAACGCCTTGGTCCCCTTGTACTGGGGACCAAGGAGTGGTACACCGATAAACTCATCTTT
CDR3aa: CALGERLGPLVLGTKEWYTDKLIF

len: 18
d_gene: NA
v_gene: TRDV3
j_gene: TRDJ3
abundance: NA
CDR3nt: TGTGCCTTTATTGTCGCCGGGGGCTGGCACTGGGACACCCGACAGATGTTTTTC
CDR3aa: CAFIVAGGWHWDTRQMFF

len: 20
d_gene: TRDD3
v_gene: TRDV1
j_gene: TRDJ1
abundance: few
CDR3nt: TGTGCTCTTGGGGAACGGCACTACACTACTGGGGGCTCGTACACCGATAAACTCATCTTT
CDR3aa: CALGERHYTTGGSYTDKLIF

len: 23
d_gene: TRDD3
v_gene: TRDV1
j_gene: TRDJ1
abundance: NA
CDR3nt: TGTGCTCTTGGGGAACATCGGAGAGGCTACTGGGGGATAGGACCTCGAAACACCGATAAACTCATCTTT
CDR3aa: CALGEHRRGYWGIGPRNTDKLIF

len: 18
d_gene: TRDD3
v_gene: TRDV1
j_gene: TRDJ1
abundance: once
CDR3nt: TGTGCTCTTGGGGAACTGACTTGGGACTGGGGGATACGAAGTAAACTCATCTTT
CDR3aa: CALGELTWDWGIRSKLIF

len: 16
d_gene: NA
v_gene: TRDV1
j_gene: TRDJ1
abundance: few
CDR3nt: TGTGCTCTTGGGGGCTGGGGACACGAGCGACATAAAAAACTCATCTTT
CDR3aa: CALGGWGHERHKKLIF

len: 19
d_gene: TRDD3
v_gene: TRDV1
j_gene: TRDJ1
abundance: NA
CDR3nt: TGTGCTCTTGGGGAACTGGGCCCGTACTGGGGGCCGTACACCGATAAACTCATCTTT
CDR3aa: CALGELGPYWGPYTDKLIF

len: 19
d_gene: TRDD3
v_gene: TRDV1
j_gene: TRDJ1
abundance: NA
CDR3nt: TGTGCTCTTGGGGTAGTAAGAGGCACTGGGGCCGCGTACACCGATAAACTCATCTTT
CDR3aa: CALGVVRGTGAAYTDKLIF

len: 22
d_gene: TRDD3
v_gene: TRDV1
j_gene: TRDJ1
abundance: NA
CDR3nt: TGTGCTCTTGGGGAACCATGGATCTCGTACTGGGGGAGAGGGGGAGTCACCGATAAACTCATCTTT
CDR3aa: CALGEPWISYWGRGGVTDKLIF

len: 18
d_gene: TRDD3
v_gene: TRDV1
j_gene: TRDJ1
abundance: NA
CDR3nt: TGTGCTCTCAAACATAAAGACACCCTGGGGGATCTCTCCGATAAACTCATCTTT
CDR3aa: CALKHKDTLGDLSDKLIF

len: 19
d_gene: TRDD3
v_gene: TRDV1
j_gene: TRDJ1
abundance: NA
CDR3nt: TGTGCTCTTGGGGAACTCTATCCCCCCACTGGGGGATACGCCGATAAACTCATCTTT
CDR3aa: CALGELYPPTGGYADKLIF

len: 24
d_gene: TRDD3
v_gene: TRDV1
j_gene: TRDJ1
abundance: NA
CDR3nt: TGCGCTCTTGGGGAACTAAAGGCCTTCCTGACGACCGGTACTGGGGGATACCTTTCCGATAAATTCATCTTT
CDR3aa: CALGELKAFLTTGTGGYLSDKFIF

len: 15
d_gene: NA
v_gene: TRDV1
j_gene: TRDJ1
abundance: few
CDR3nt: TGTGCTCTTGGGGACCCTTTTAGATACACCGATAAACTCATCTTT
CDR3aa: CALGDPFRYTDKLIF

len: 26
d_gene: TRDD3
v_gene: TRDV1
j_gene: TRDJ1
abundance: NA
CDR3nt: TGTGCTCTTGAATCCGCCCAAGGGAGAGGACCTACGGAGGTACTGGGGATACGCACTAACACCGATAAACTCATCTTT
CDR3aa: CALESAQGRGPTEVLGIRTNTDKLIF

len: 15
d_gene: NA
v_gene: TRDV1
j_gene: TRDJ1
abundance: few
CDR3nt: TGTGCTCTTGGGGGACCCCCCGATAGTCGGTATAAACTCATCTTT
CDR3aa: CALGGPPDSRYKLIF

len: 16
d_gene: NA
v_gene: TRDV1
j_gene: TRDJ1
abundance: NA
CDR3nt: TGTGCTCTTGGATTCCGGGGGCTAAGTAACCCCGATAAACTCATCTTT
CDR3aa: CALGFRGLSNPDKLIF

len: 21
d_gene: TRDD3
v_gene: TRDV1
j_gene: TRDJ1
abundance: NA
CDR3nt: TGTGCTCTTGGGGAACGGGTCCTACGAAGACCCGTACTGGGGGATACTTTGAAACTCATCTTT
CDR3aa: CALGERVLRRPVLGDTLKLIF

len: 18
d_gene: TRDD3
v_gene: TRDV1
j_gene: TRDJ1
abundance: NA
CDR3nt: TGTGCTCTTGGGGAACAGGGCGGACTGGGGGACCCCACCGATAAACTCATCTTT
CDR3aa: CALGEQGGLGDPTDKLIF

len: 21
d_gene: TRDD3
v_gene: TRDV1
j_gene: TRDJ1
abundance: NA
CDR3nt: TGTGCTCTTGGGGAACCCCCCTCCTACTGGGGGAAATCCCCGTACACCGATAAACTCATCTTT
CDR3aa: CALGEPPSYWGKSPYTDKLIF

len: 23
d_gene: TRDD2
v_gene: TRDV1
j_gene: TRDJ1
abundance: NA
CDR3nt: TGTGCTCTTGGGGACCTCGCTGGGGCCTTCCTACGCCCCTGGGGATGGAAAGAGATTAAACTCATCTTT
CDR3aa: CALGDLAGAFLRPWGWKEIKLIF

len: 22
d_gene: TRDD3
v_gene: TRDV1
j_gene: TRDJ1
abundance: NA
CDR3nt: TGTGCTCTTGGGGAACGTGAATGCGTACTGGGGGATACGACCTTGGGCACCGATAAACTCATCTTT
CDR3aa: CALGERECVLGDTTLGTDKLIF

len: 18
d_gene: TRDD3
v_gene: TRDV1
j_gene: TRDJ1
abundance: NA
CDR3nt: TGTGCTCTTGGGGAAGTCTCTCTACTGGGGGATACCTACAATAAACTCATCTTT
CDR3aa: CALGEVSLLGDTYNKLIF

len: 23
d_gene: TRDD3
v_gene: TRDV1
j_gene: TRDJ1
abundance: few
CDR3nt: TGTGCTCTTGGGGTAGACCTATTCCGGTCGGGGCTGGGGGATACGCAGGGCGACGATAAACTCATCTTT
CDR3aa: CALGVDLFRSGLGDTQGDDKLIF

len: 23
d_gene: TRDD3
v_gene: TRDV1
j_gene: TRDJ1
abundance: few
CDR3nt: TGTGCTCTTGGGGATCCGACATCCCTCTATCAGGATACGCGAGTTGATTCCACCGATAAACTCATCTTT
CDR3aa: CALGDPTSLYQDTRVDSTDKLIF

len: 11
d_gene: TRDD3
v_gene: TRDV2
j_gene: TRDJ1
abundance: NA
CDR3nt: TGTGCCTCGGGGTGGGGGATACAACTCATCTTT
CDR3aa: CASGWGIQLIF

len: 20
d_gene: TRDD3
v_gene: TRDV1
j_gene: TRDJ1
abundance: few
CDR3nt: TGCGCTCTGGACGTAATTCCTCGAGTACTGGGGGATACCTTCACCGATAAACTCATCTTT
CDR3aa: CALDVIPRVLGDTFTDKLIF

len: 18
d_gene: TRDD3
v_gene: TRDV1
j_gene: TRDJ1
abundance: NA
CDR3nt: TGTGCTCTTGGGGAACTTATTCGTGGGGGATACGCCTCCGATAAACTCATCTTT
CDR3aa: CALGELIRGGYASDKLIF